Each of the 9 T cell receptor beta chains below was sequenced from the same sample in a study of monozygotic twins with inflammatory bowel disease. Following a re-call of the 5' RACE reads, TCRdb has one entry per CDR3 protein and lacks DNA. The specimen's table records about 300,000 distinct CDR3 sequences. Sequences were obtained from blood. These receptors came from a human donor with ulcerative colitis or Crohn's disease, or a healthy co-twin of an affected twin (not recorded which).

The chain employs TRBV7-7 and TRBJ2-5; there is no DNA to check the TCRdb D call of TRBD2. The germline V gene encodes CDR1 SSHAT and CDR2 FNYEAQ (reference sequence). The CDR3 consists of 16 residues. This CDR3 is CASSLARAGGKETQYF.

The CDR3 sequence is CASSPGRGRQYF. V usage is TRBV7-9 and J usage is TRBJ2-3; TCRdb's D call, TRBD1, is unchecked because there is no DNA. There are 12 residues in the CDR3. Germline V CDR1 and CDR2: SEHNR, FQNEAQ (reference sequence).

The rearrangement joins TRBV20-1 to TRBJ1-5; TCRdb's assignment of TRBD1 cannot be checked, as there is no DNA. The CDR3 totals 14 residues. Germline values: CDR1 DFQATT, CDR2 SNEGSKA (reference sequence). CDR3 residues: CSASATTGAGPQHF.

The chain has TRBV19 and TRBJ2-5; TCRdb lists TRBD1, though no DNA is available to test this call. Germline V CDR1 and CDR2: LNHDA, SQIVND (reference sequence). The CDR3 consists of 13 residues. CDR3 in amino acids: CACRDRGGETQYF.

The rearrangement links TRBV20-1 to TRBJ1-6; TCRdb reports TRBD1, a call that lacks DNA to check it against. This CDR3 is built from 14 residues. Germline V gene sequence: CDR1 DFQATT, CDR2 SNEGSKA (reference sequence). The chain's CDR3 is CSARPTGGVSPLHF.

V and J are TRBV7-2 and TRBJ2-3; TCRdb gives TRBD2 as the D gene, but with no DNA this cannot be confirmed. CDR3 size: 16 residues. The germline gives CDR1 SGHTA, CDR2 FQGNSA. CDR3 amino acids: CASSLGRGIGTDTQYF.

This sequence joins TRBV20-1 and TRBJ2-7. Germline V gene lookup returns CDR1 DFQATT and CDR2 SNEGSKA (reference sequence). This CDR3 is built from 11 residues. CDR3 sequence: CSARAFHEQYF.

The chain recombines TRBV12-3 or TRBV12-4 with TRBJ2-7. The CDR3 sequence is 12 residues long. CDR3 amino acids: CASSLKGWEQYF.

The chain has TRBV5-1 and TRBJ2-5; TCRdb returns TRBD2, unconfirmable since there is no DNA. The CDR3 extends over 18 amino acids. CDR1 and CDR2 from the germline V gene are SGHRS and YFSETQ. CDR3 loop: CASSVSGASGGPQETQYF.